The T cell receptor beta chain under discussion was sequenced for a study of cytomegalovirus exposure and HLA in healthy donors. CDR1 and CDR2 (germline): SNHLY, FYNNEI. CDR3 length equals 14 residues. J gave up 2 bases and V 7 bases, and 5 bases lay outside the gene matches. Study-wide points: Roughly uniform sequencing depth across donors was assumed, possibly incorrectly. TCR beta V- and J-gene trimming, according to a later analysis, was linked to a missense DCLRE1C variant.

60 Vbeta and 13 Jbeta primers were used in PCR. Per the original methods: Counted up in a later analysis, unique TCR beta chains came to about 80 million, with some 11 million shared. Clones were read by immunoSEQ multiplex PCR, and TCRdb kept only the in-frame ones, dropping some. That table furnishes V, J and clone size, whereas the DNA furnished D and trimming. The sample data list under 65,000 clones. Concerning this clone: The target antigen is unknown.

The sequence derives from a woman aged 40 to 50 in good health and CMV-seronegative. Sample: PBMCs. This chain links TRBV2 with TRBJ1-5, with TRBD1 identical over 7 bases. The CDR3 sequence is CASKRQGGNQPQHF. Written as DNA, the CDR3 is TGTGCCAGCAAAAGACAGGGTGGCAATCAGCCCCAGCATTTT. Looking up the rest from reference TRBV2 and TRBJ1-5 gives the full variable domain: EPEVTQTPSHQVTQMGQEVILRCVPISNHLYFYWYRQILGQKVEFLVSFYNNEISEKSEIFDDQFSVERPDGSNFTLKIRSTKLEDSAMYFCASKRQGGNQPQHFGDGTRLSIL.